These 27 T cell receptor beta chains originate from one sample sequenced in a study of metastatic and nonmetastatic thyroid tumors. TCRdb ran MiXCR on the PCR reads. The top ten hold roughly 25% of the sample, which has tens of thousands of clones, roughly 45% seen once. Ahead of thyroid surgery, no patient had received treatment of any kind. Sequenced material: tumor tissue. All receptors derive from a male donor with papillary thyroid cancer or a benign thyroid nodule (not recorded which). Some clones in this sample may be carry-over from other donors' samples.

This clone was recorded a few times. The same CDR3 also results from other DNA sequences found in this sample. This chain joins TRBV11-2 and TRBJ2-7, with 11 bases identical to TRBD2. CDR1 and CDR2 from the germline V gene are SGHAT and FQNNGV. This CDR3 region has 15 residues. After removal of 2 bases from V and 2 bases from J, the junction contained 2 bases not matched to a gene. CDR3 DNA: TGTGCCAGCAGCTTATTAGCGGGGGGGACCTACGAGCAGTACTTC. This gives the protein CASSLLAGGTYEQYF.

This clone was seen repeatedly, ten times or more. This sequence joins TRBV2 and TRBJ2-1; TRBD2 aligns across 9 bases. Germline lookup yields CDR1 SNHLY and CDR2 FYNNEI. The CDR3 covers 15 residues. V dropped 6 bases and J dropped 8; count of bases not matched to a gene: 11. The CDR3 is CASRVAGAGGHEQFF. DNA for the CDR3: TGTGCCAGCAGGGTAGCGGGAGCGGGGGGCCATGAGCAGTTCTTC.

The V call is TRBV6-2 or TRBV6-3, the J call TRBJ2-7; 11 bases fit TRBD2. Germline assignment: CDR1 MNHEY and CDR2 SVGEGT. The CDR3 is 17 residues long. V was clipped by 2 bases and J by 1 base; unmatched bases: 7. The CDR3 loop reads CASSYKVAGGFSYEQYF. The CDR3 nucleotides are TGTGCCAGCAGTTACAAGGTAGCGGGAGGGTTTTCCTACGAGCAGTACTTC.

The chain couples TRBV7-6 to TRBJ1-1; no definite D call. The CDR3 has 14 amino acids. With 5 bases removed from V and 7 bases from J, the gap between germline ends came to 17 bases. From germline, CDR1 is SGHVS and CDR2 FNYEAQ. The CDR3 DNA follows: TGTGCCAGCAGCCGTACGGAGGGCAGGATTGAAGCTTTCTTT. It yields the protein CASSRTEGRIEAFF. Together with reference TRBV7-6 and TRBJ1-1, the CDR3 gives the full variable domain: GAGVSQSPRYKVTKRGQDVALRCDPISGHVSLYWYRQALGQGPEFLTYFNYEAQQDKSGLPNDRFSAERPEGSISTLTIQRTEQRDSAMYRCASSRTEGRIEAFFGQGTRLTVV.

This clone was recorded a few times. V and J are TRBV12-3 or TRBV12-4 and TRBJ2-6; D uncertain. This CDR3 has 14 amino acids. V was trimmed by 1 base and J by 2 bases, leaving 3 bases between them. This CDR3 reads CASSLGAGANVLTF. CDR3 sequence (DNA): TGTGCCAGCAGTTTAGGGGCTGGGGCCAACGTCCTGACTTTC.

The chain couples TRBV5-1 to TRBJ1-3; D gene unclear. The germline V gene has CDR1 SGHRS and CDR2 YFSETQ. The V end was cut by 9 bases, the J end by 9 bases, with 19 bases between. CDR3 length equals 13 residues. CDR3 bases: TGCGCCACCTGCCGGATCCCGGTTCGCACCATATATTTT. It encodes CATCRIPVRTIYF.

Here the CDR3 DNA reads TGCGCCAGCAGCCCGGGGACAGGGGGAGGCTACACCTTC. Its protein is CASSPGTGGGYTF. The chain is built from TRBV5-1 and TRBJ1-2; 11 positions agree with TRBD1. V lost 4 bases, J lost 8 bases, and 4 bases stayed unmatched. This CDR3 comprises 13 residues. CDR1 and CDR2 from the germline V gene are SGHRS and YFSETQ.

This clone came up a few times. The chain has TRBV12-3 or TRBV12-4 and TRBJ2-1; D is undetermined. The CDR3 has 12 residues. V gave up 2 bases and J gave up 12 bases, with 11 bases separating them. The CDR3 sequence is CASSLSTVGQFF. The CDR3 nucleotides read TGTGCCAGCAGTTTAAGCACCGTGGGGCAGTTCTTC.

This chain connects TRBV5-1 to TRBJ2-7; 7 positions match TRBD2. V lost 0 bases and J lost 7; bases outside the gene matches: 10. CDR1 SGHRS and CDR2 YFSETQ come from the germline V gene. The CDR3 length is 15 residues. This CDR3 reads CASSLAAGARGEQYF. In nucleotides, the CDR3 is TGCGCCAGCAGCTTGGCGGCGGGAGCCCGAGGAGAGCAGTACTTC.

Points on this clone: This may stem from a read error, because a much larger clone lies one nucleotide away. The CDR3 carries no conserved terminal phenylalanine or tryptophan, so it likely arises from a read error. The V call is TRBV12-3 or TRBV12-4, the J call TRBJ2-2; D might be TRBD1 (6 bases). V shed 10 bases and J shed 2 bases, with 14 bases lying between them. This CDR3 is 14 amino acids long. CDR3 sequence: CAIRRDTNTGELFL. CDR3 nucleotides: TGTGCCATCCGCCGGGACACCAACACCGGGGAGCTGTTTCTT.

CDR3 amino acids: CASSVLAGDLKETQYF. The CDR3 DNA sequence: TGTGCCAGCAGTGTACTAGCGGGGGACCTTAAAGAGACCCAGTACTTC. The chain has TRBV6-1 and TRBJ2-5; 11 bases map to TRBD2. With V trimmed by 4 bases and J by 3 bases, 7 bases remained unmatched. Per germline, CDR1 MNHNS and CDR2 SASEGT. The CDR3 is 16 residues long.

V and J are TRBV4-1 and TRBJ2-2; unclear D gene. In germline, CDR1 is MGHRA, CDR2 YSYEKL. The CDR3 loop spans 16 amino acids. V gave up 0 bases and J gave up 3 bases, with 11 bases separating them. The CDR3 region is CASSQEPGSDTGELFF. The DNA for the CDR3 is TGCGCCAGCAGCCAAGAACCCGGTTCTGACACCGGGGAGCTGTTTTTT.

The chain joins TRBV14 to TRBJ2-7; D is undetermined. CDR3 length equals 13 residues. Germline V gives CDR1 SGHDN, CDR2 FVKESK. Trimming removed 1 base at V and 4 bases at J, with 8 bases between. CDR3 DNA: TGTGCCAGCAGCCAAGCCGGGTGGTACGAGCAGTACTTC. Its protein is CASSQAGWYEQYF.

This clone was detected a few times. The chain uses TRBV6-5 and TRBJ2-7; D not resolved. The CDR3 sequence is 13 residues long. Per germline, CDR1 MNHEY and CDR2 SVGAGI. Trimming removed 3 bases from V and 0 bases from J, with 6 bases in between. In nucleotides, the CDR3 is TGTGCCAGCAGTTATACAGTCTCCTACGAGCAGTACTTC. Protein: CASSYTVSYEQYF.

The chain has TRBV30 and TRBJ1-2; 9 bases fit TRBD1. This CDR3 is built from 15 residues. Germline V gene sequence: CDR1 GTSNPN, CDR2 SVGIG (reference sequence). V gave up 4 bases and J gave up 6 bases; unmatched junction bases: 12. As DNA, the CDR3 is TGTGCCTGGATGAGATCGTTCCGGACAGGGGATGGCTACACCTTC. Translation: CAWMRSFRTGDGYTF.

The rearrangement joins TRBV3-1 to TRBJ1-1; D is uncertain. The CDR3 covers 14 residues. Germline assignment: CDR1 LGHDT and CDR2 YNNKEL (reference sequence). The V end lost 5 bases, the J end lost 3 bases, and 13 bases lay between the germline ends. The CDR3: CASSWMGEDTEAFF. The CDR3 nucleotides read TGTGCCAGCAGCTGGATGGGAGAGGACACTGAAGCTTTCTTT.

The chain combines TRBV30 with TRBJ1-2, with 8 bases aligning to TRBD1. V gave up 8 bases and J gave up 6 bases; unmatched junction bases: 5. Looked up from germline, CDR1 is GTSNPN and CDR2 is SVGIG (reference sequence). CDR3 length: 11 residues. The CDR3 bases are TGTGCCGGCGGGACAGGCCATGGCTACACCTTC. This encodes CAGGTGHGYTF.

This clone was recorded a few times. The chain employs TRBV6-1 and TRBJ2-5; the D is unclear. There are 14 residues in the CDR3. Germline V lookup: CDR1 MNHNS, CDR2 SASEGT. Trimming shortened V by 6 bases and J by 5 bases, and 16 bases separated the two germline ends. CDR3 nucleotide sequence: TGTGCCAGCAGCGGCGTGACCTCCTGGGAGACCCAGTACTTC. Its protein product is CASSGVTSWETQYF.

The gene calls are TRBV6-5 and TRBJ1-3; D remains ambiguous. Germline CDR1 and CDR2: MNHEY and SVGAGI. Between the trimmed V and J ends, which lost 0 bases and 5 bases, there was a span of 17 bases. This CDR3 spans 17 amino acids. The DNA for the CDR3 is TGTGCCAGCAGTTACTCGATCCCAGGAGGGTCCCGAAACACCATATATTTT. It specifies CASSYSIPGGSRNTIYF.

This clone was observed a handful of times. V gene TRBV5-1 combines with J gene TRBJ2-1; the match to TRBD1 covers 9 bases. Germline V gene data show CDR1 as SGHRS and CDR2 as YFSETQ. The CDR3 is 15 amino acids. The trim removed 4 bases at V and 3 bases at J, leaving 5 bases unmatched. CDR3 region: CASSRYRGLYNEQFF. In DNA form, the CDR3 reads TGCGCCAGCAGCCGTTACAGGGGGCTCTACAATGAGCAGTTCTTC.

This clone was counted between two and nine times. This sequence joins TRBV20-1 and TRBJ2-7; either TRBD1 or TRBD2 may supply D (5 bases each). Trimming cost V 0 bases and J 3 bases, with 21 bases left between them. The CDR3 has 17 residues. From germline, CDR1 is DFQATT and CDR2 SNEGSKA (reference sequence). CDR3 sequence (DNA): TGCAGTGCTAGAGATTTGGGGGAAAGCCAAAAAGACTACGAGCAGTACTTC. It is translated as CSARDLGESQKDYEQYF.

V is TRBV11-3 and J is TRBJ2-1, with 8 bases matching TRBD2. The junction had 7 bases not matched to a gene; V was cut back by 5 bases and J by 7 bases. This CDR3 comprises 14 residues. Looked up from germline, CDR1 is SGHNT and CDR2 is YENEEA. CDR3 sequence (DNA): TGTGCCAGCAGCCCTCGGGGGGGGGCGAATGAGCAGTTCTTC. Translating gives CASSPRGGANEQFF.

This clone was observed a handful of times. The chain carries TRBV11-3 and TRBJ2-7, with 10 bases matching TRBD1. The CDR3 loop spans 16 amino acids. In germline, CDR1 is SGHNT, CDR2 YENEEA. With 5 bases clipped from V and 1 base from J, the junction kept 8 bases outside the gene matches. In DNA form, the CDR3 reads TGTGCCAGCAGCCGCGCCCGACAGGGGGCTTCCTACGAGCAGTACTTC. Encoded protein: CASSRARQGASYEQYF.

Comments on this clone: A read error may produce the germline difference seen at one junction end. The chain couples TRBV20-1 to TRBJ1-1, with TRBD1 identical over 9 bases. Germline CDR1 is DFQATT and CDR2 is SNEGSKA (reference sequence). The CDR3 has 14 amino acids. This CDR3 is CSAGEVTGGDAAFF. CDR3 nucleotides: TGCAGTGCTGGAGAGGTTACAGGGGGCGATGCAGCTTTCTTT.

This clone was seen repeatedly, ten times or more. Other nucleotide sequences from this sample produce the same CDR3. The chain is built from TRBV27 and TRBJ2-3; 12 nucleotides align to TRBD2. This CDR3 is built from 15 residues. The germline V gene has CDR1 MNHEY and CDR2 SMNVEV (reference sequence). J lost 2 bases, V lost 8 bases, and 5 bases had no gene match. CDR3 coding DNA: TGTGCCAGCTCGCTAGCGGGAGGGATCACAGATACGCAGTATTTT. It yields the protein CASSLAGGITDTQYF.

The V and J genes are TRBV14 and TRBJ1-1; D remains ambiguous. V was cut by 4 bases and J by 3 bases, with 9 bases left in between. The CDR3 loop spans 13 amino acids. In germline, CDR1 is SGHDN, CDR2 FVKESK. The CDR3 coding sequence is TGTGCCAGCAGCCCCGTTTATGACACTGAAGCTTTCTTT. It codes for CASSPVYDTEAFF.

This rearrangement joins TRBV11-2 to TRBJ2-7; unclear D gene. Germline assignment: CDR1 SGHAT and CDR2 FQNNGV. V dropped 0 bases and J dropped 6 bases, with 12 bases sitting between them. This CDR3 has 14 amino acids. The CDR3 bases are TGTGCCAGCAGCTTAGAAAGTGGTCTAGGCGAGCAGTACTTC. It encodes CASSLESGLGEQYF.